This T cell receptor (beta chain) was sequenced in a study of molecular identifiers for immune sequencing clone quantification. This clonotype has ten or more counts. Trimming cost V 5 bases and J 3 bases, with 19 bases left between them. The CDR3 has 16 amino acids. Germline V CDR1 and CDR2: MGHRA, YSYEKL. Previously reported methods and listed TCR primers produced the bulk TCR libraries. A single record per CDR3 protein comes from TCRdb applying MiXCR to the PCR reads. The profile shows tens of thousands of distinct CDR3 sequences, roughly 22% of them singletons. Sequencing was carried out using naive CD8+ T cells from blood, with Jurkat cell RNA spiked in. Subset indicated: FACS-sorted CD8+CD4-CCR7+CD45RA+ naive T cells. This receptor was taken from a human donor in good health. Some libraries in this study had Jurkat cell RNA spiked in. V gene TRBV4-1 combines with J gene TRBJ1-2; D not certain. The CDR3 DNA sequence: TGCGCCAGCAGCTACAAACCCAACGAAGGCCACTATGGCTACACCTTC. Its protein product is CASSYKPNEGHYGYTF.